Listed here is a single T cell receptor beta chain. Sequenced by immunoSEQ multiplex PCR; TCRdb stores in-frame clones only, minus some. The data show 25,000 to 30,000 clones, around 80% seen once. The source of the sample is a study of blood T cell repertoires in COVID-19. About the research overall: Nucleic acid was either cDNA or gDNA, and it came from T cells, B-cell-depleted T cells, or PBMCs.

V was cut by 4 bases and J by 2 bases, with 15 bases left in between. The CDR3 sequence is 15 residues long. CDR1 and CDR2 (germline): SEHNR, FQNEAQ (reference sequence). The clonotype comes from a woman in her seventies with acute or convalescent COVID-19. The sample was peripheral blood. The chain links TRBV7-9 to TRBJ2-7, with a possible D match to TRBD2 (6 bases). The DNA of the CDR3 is TGTGCCAGCAGCTCCCAGCGGGCACCCCCCTACGAGCAGTACTTC. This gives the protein CASSSQRAPPYEQYF.